The 27 T cell receptor beta chains below were found in one sample sequenced in a study of blood T cells in healthy people across ages. It was with a sample-barcoded 5' primer and a J-beta primer mix that a second PCR of roughly 7 to 12 cycles was run. One entry per CDR3 protein results from TCRdb running MiXCR on the 5' RACE reads. The repertoire holds about a million distinct CDR3 sequences, about two fifths seen once, with around 12% in the top ten. The sequenced material came from blood. The receptor set was obtained from a man younger than 35 in good health.

The V and J genes are TRBV6-6 and TRBJ1-2; 7 nucleotides agree with TRBD1. The CDR3 totals 11 residues. Germline V CDR1 and CDR2: MNHNY, SVGAGI (reference sequence). The V gene end was trimmed by 7 bases and the J gene end by 8 bases; junction bases not matched to a gene: 4. CDR3 amino acids: CASKTGVGYTF. In DNA, the CDR3 is TGTGCCAGCAAAACAGGGGTAGGCTACACCTTC.

The chain is built from TRBV3-1 and TRBJ2-3, with TRBD2 identical over 7 bases. V dropped 1 base and J dropped 2; count of bases not matched to a gene: 6. Germline V gene lookup returns CDR1 LGHDT and CDR2 YNNKEL (reference sequence). This CDR3 has 16 residues. CDR3 in amino acids: CASSQGVSGSTDTQYF. In nucleotides, the CDR3 is TGTGCCAGCAGCCAAGGTGTTAGCGGGTCCACAGATACGCAGTATTTT.

The V gene is TRBV29-1, the J gene TRBJ1-2; 8 nucleotides align to TRBD1. The V gene's germline CDR1 is SQVTM and CDR2 ANQGSEA. J was trimmed by 7 bases and V by 4 bases; bases with no gene match: 8. The length of the CDR3 is 13 residues. Written as DNA, the CDR3 is TGCAGCGTTGGGCGTCAGGGGGCGCTTGGCTACACCTTC. This translates into CSVGRQGALGYTF.

This clonotype was found a few times. The rearrangement links TRBV5-6 to TRBJ1-1, with TRBD1 identical over 7 bases. The CDR3 extends over 14 amino acids. V gave up 3 bases and J gave up 1 base; unmatched junction bases: 3. Germline values: CDR1 SGHDT, CDR2 YYEEEE. This CDR3 is CASSWDRKNTEAFF. The CDR3 coding sequence is TGTGCCAGCAGCTGGGACAGAAAGAACACTGAAGCTTTCTTT. The full variable domain, in which reference TRBV5-6 and TRBJ1-1 provide the parts outside the CDR3, is DAGVTQSPTHLIKTRGQQVTLRCSPKSGHDTVSWYQQALGQGPQFIFQYYEEEERQRGNFPDRFSGHQFPNYSSELNVNALLLGDSALYLCASSWDRKNTEAFFGQGTRLTVV.

This clonotype showed up just a few times. This rearrangement joins TRBV27 to TRBJ2-7, with 10 bases matching TRBD1. The V segment lost 6 bases and the J segment 4 bases; nucleotides outside the gene matches: 9. CDR1 MNHEY and CDR2 SMNVEV come from the germline V gene (reference sequence). There are 15 residues in the CDR3. The CDR3 sequence is CASRTRDRGLYEQYF. The CDR3 DNA is TGTGCCAGCAGAACCCGGGACAGGGGCTTGTACGAGCAGTACTTC.

This clonotype was seen more than once but under ten times. V usage is TRBV4-1 and J usage is TRBJ1-2; unclear D gene. The CDR3 loop spans 14 amino acids. Trimming removed 0 bases at V and 6 bases at J, with 11 bases between. Germline CDR1 reads MGHRA; CDR2 reads YSYEKL. The CDR3 DNA sequence: TGCGCCAGCAGCCAAGAAGAGGGAGTCGATGGCTACACCTTC. Its protein product is CASSQEEGVDGYTF.

J is TRBJ2-1 and V is TRBV27; D is undetermined. The germline V and J ends were trimmed by 3 bases and 7 bases, with 19 bases remaining between them. Germline lookup yields CDR1 MNHEY and CDR2 SMNVEV (reference sequence). There are 16 residues in the CDR3. CDR3 DNA: TGTGCCAGCAGTTTGGAGACCGGGTATGAAGTGAATGAGCAGTTCTTC. It is translated as CASSLETGYEVNEQFF.

V usage is TRBV9 and J usage is TRBJ2-3; 10 nucleotides agree with TRBD2. V lost 6 bases to trimming and J lost 5 bases; unmatched junction nucleotides: 21. CDR1 and CDR2 (germline): SGDLS, YYNGEE. The CDR3 consists of 19 residues. CDR3 loop: CASNIPPLAGALERDTQYF. CDR3 DNA: TGTGCCAGCAACATCCCTCCCCTAGCGGGGGCCCTCGAGAGAGATACGCAGTATTTT.

V gene TRBV5-1 combines with J gene TRBJ2-7, with D perhaps TRBD1 (6 bases). The germline gives CDR1 SGHRS, CDR2 YFSETQ. Trimming pared 4 bases from V and 3 bases from J, leaving 26 bases between. The CDR3 is 18 residues long. The CDR3 protein is CASSPRQDVGVWGYEQYF. Here the CDR3 DNA reads TGCGCCAGCAGCCCAAGACAGGACGTGGGAGTTTGGGGCTACGAGCAGTACTTC.

This clonotype was observed a handful of times. The chain is built from TRBV14 and TRBJ2-1; a possible D gene is TRBD2 (6 bases). Deletions cut 7 bases from V and 9 bases from J, with 13 bases between. The CDR3 covers 12 residues. The germline gives CDR1 SGHDN, CDR2 FVKESK. CDR3 residues: CASTRRGGEQFF. The DNA of the CDR3 is TGTGCCAGCACCCGGAGGGGAGGTGAGCAGTTCTTC.

This clonotype appeared a single time. V and J are TRBV20-1 and TRBJ2-2, with 9 bases identical to TRBD2. The trim removed 6 bases at V and 7 bases at J, leaving 12 bases unmatched. Germline values: CDR1 DFQATT, CDR2 SNEGSKA (reference sequence). This CDR3 comprises 15 residues. This CDR3 is CSAELAGASGGELFF. The CDR3 region has the DNA TGCAGTGCAGAATTAGCGGGGGCCTCGGGCGGGGAGCTGTTTTTT.

The gene calls are TRBV10-3 and TRBJ1-1; D remains ambiguous. Between the trimmed V and J ends, which lost 6 bases and 4 bases, there was a span of 9 bases. CDR1 is ENHRY and CDR2 is SYGVKD in the germline V gene. CDR3 length equals 12 residues. The CDR3 here is CAIRGLGTEAFF. The CDR3 DNA follows: TGTGCCATCAGGGGCTTGGGCACTGAAGCTTTCTTT.

The rearrangement links TRBV7-8 to TRBJ2-7; 9 positions agree with TRBD1. There are 15 residues in the CDR3. With V trimmed by 4 bases and J by 7 bases, 11 bases remained unmatched. Germline V gene data show CDR1 as SGHVS and CDR2 as FQNEAQ. The CDR3 spells CASSSWTGDQDEQYF. In nucleotides, the CDR3 is TGTGCCAGCAGCTCCTGGACAGGGGATCAAGATGAGCAGTACTTC.

The chain joins TRBV10-3 to TRBJ2-1, with 8 bases that match TRBD1. CDR3 size: 11 residues. Germline CDR1 ENHRY, CDR2 SYGVKD. V lost 11 bases to trimming and J lost 8 bases; unmatched junction nucleotides: 5. The CDR3 region has the DNA TGTGCCTCAAAGACAGGGGATGAGCAGTTCTTC. Its translation is CASKTGDEQFF.

In this sample, this clonotype turned up a few times. CDR3 loop: CSVVGTMRGDNEQFF. The CDR3 DNA sequence: TGCAGCGTCGTGGGCACGATGCGGGGGGACAATGAGCAGTTCTTC. The chain has TRBV29-1 and TRBJ2-1; 8 positions match TRBD2. CDR1 and CDR2 from the germline V gene are SQVTM and ANQGSEA. The CDR3 contains 15 residues. V lost 6 bases and J lost 5; bases outside the gene matches: 12.

The rearrangement joins TRBV20-1 to TRBJ2-1; 9 bases agree with TRBD2. This CDR3 region has 16 residues. Germline CDR1 reads DFQATT; CDR2 reads SNEGSKA (reference sequence). Trimming cost V 1 base and J 0 bases; bases outside gene matches: 4. CDR3 loop: CSARVGSGGSYNEQFF. The CDR3 nucleotides read TGCAGTGCTAGAGTTGGTAGCGGGGGCTCCTACAATGAGCAGTTCTTC.

This clonotype was found a few times. The chain has TRBV28 and TRBJ1-6; D gene unclear. Looked up from germline, CDR1 is MDHEN and CDR2 is SYDVKM. This CDR3 spans 15 amino acids. The V and J ends lost 2 bases and 2 bases respectively, with 7 bases between them. The CDR3 DNA is TGTGCCAGCAGTTTACGACTAGCCTATAATTCACCCCTCCACTTT. Encoded protein: CASSLRLAYNSPLHF.

This clonotype was counted at least ten times. The chain couples TRBV5-5 to TRBJ2-3, with 10 bases identical to TRBD2. The CDR3 has 15 residues. Germline lookup yields CDR1 SGHKS and CDR2 YYEKEE (reference sequence). The J segment lost 2 bases and the V segment lost 4 bases, leaving 4 bases of the junction unmatched. The CDR3 loop is CASSQLAGTTDTQYF. The CDR3 DNA reads TGTGCCAGCAGCCAACTAGCGGGAACCACAGATACGCAGTATTTT.

There are a few counts of this clonotype. The chain links TRBV20-1 to TRBJ2-1, with 12 bases identical to TRBD2. V lost 3 bases to trimming and J lost 4 bases; unmatched junction nucleotides: 4. Germline CDR1 reads DFQATT; CDR2 reads SNEGSKA (reference sequence). This CDR3 spans 15 amino acids. The CDR3 protein is CSASATSGGYNEQFF. In nucleotides, the CDR3 is TGCAGTGCTAGTGCAACTAGCGGGGGGTACAATGAGCAGTTCTTC.

V is TRBV7-2 and J is TRBJ2-3; 16 bases match TRBD2. The CDR3 runs 15 residues. V was pared by 9 bases and J by 5 bases, with 5 bases of the junction left unmatched. CDR1 and CDR2 from the germline V gene are SGHTA and FQGNSA. Written as DNA, the CDR3 is TGTGCCAGTGGGACTAGCGGGGGGGCCTTAGATACGCAGTATTTT. Encoded protein: CASGTSGGALDTQYF.

The chain combines TRBV4-3 with TRBJ2-5, with D tentatively TRBD1 (5 bases). With the DNA end fitting TRBJ2-7 better, the J assignment may be wrong. Germline CDR1 reads LGHNA; CDR2 reads YSLEER. The CDR3 extends over 15 amino acids. The CDR3 nucleotides read TGCGCCAGCAGCCAAAACCCAGGGTACGTCTACGAGCAGTACTTC. Amino acid sequence: CASSQNPGYVYEQYF.

The table lists this clonotype with a few counts. The J gene is TRBJ1-2, the V gene TRBV20-1, with 7 bases that match TRBD1. J gave up 4 bases and V 2 bases, and 13 bases lay outside the gene matches. Germline values: CDR1 DFQATT, CDR2 SNEGSKA (reference sequence). The CDR3 has 16 amino acids. DNA of the CDR3: TGCAGTGCTAGATCTCTGACAGGGTGGTACACCTATGGCTACACCTTC. Translated, it gives CSARSLTGWYTYGYTF.

The rearrangement joins TRBV2 to TRBJ2-3; no clear D gene. V shed 2 bases and J shed 2 bases, with 5 bases lying between them. CDR1 and CDR2 from the germline V gene are SNHLY and FYNNEI. The CDR3 spans 13 residues. The CDR3 DNA reads TGTGCCAGCAGTGAAACCTTCACAGATACGCAGTATTTT. It codes for CASSETFTDTQYF.

The V and J genes are TRBV20-1 and TRBJ2-1, with D possibly being TRBD2 (6 bases). The DNA end is a closer match to TRBJ2-7, so the J assignment may be wrong. CDR1 is DFQATT and CDR2 is SNEGSKA in the germline V gene (reference sequence). The CDR3 runs 14 residues. CDR3 region: CSARVPRRGNEQYF. CDR3 DNA: TGCAGTGCCCGAGTTCCGAGGAGGGGCAATGAGCAGTACTTC.

This clonotype has just a few counts. J is TRBJ2-1 and V is TRBV20-1; 13 bases align to TRBD2. Germline CDR1 DFQATT, CDR2 SNEGSKA (reference sequence). The CDR3 sequence is 15 residues long. V lost 6 bases to trimming and J lost 5 bases; unmatched junction nucleotides: 7. CDR3 in DNA: TGCAGTGCCGAGAGGACTAGCGGGGGCCACAATGAGCAGTTCTTC. Encoded protein: CSAERTSGGHNEQFF.

This clonotype was observed a handful of times. The J gene is TRBJ2-3, the V gene TRBV20-1; 7 nucleotides align to TRBD2. The CDR3 is 14 residues long. V lost 4 bases, J lost 2 bases, and 6 bases stayed unmatched. CDR1 and CDR2 from the germline V gene are DFQATT and SNEGSKA (reference sequence). CDR3 bases: TGCAGTGCTAACGGCCGACTAGCCACAGATACGCAGTATTTT. Residues: CSANGRLATDTQYF.

In the case of this clonotype: A much larger clonotype is one base distant, so this may be a read error. The chain is built from TRBV29-1 and TRBJ2-3, with TRBD1 identical over 9 bases. Per germline, CDR1 SQVTM and CDR2 ANQGSEA. The CDR3 consists of 14 residues. CDR3 sequence (DNA): TGCAGCGCCAGAGGACAGGGGAGGACAGATACGCGGTATTTT. Protein sequence: CSARGQGRTDTRYF.